These 20 T cell receptor beta chains originate from one sample sequenced in a study of siplizumab effects on memory and regulatory T cells. Only in-frame clones appear in the TCRdb table, and some are missing; sequencing was by immunoSEQ multiplex PCR. The top ten clones hold more than 0.075% of a sample with tens of thousands of clones, around 96% of them seen once. The sequenced sample consisted of naive CD8+ T cells sorted from blood. These receptors were collected from a human donor in good health.

The chain recombines TRBV21-1 with TRBJ1-1. TRBV21-1 is annotated as a pseudogene. The CDR3 length is 16 residues. This CDR3 is CASSKTLGGMNTEAFF. In DNA, the CDR3 is TGTGCCAGCAGCAAAACCCTCGGTGGGATGAACACTGAAGCTTTCTTT.

The chain carries TRBV4-1 and TRBJ2-7, with TRBD1 as a possible D gene (5 bases). The V end was cut by 0 bases, the J end by 3 bases, with 9 bases between. The CDR3 consists of 14 residues. Per germline, CDR1 MGHRA and CDR2 YSYEKL. The CDR3 spells CASSQDGQGYEQYF. The CDR3, as DNA: TGCGCCAGCAGCCAAGATGGGCAGGGCTACGAGCAGTACTTC.

The chain joins TRBV19 to TRBJ2-5; D unclear. Trimming removed 10 bases at V and 2 bases at J, with 8 bases between. Germline CDR1 is LNHDA and CDR2 is SQIVND (reference sequence). The CDR3 sequence is 11 residues long. CDR3 in amino acids: CATRLQETQYF. For the CDR3, the DNA is TGTGCCACAAGGCTACAAGAGACCCAGTACTTC.

The chain links TRBV7-9 to TRBJ1-1, with D hard to call. V gave up 4 bases and J gave up 6 bases, with 15 bases separating them. Germline-derived CDR1 and CDR2 are SEHNR and FQNEAQ (reference sequence). The length of the CDR3 is 14 residues. The CDR3: CASSSPGPSPEAFF. The CDR3 nucleotides are TGTGCCAGCAGCTCCCCTGGCCCTTCGCCTGAAGCTTTCTTT.

The chain links TRBV9 to TRBJ1-2, with D possibly TRBD1 on 6 matching bases. V lost 2 bases to trimming and J lost 2 bases, with 10 bases between them. Germline CDR1 SGDLS, CDR2 YYNGEE. The CDR3 is made up of 14 amino acids. CDR3: CASSVGGPNYGYTF. The CDR3, as DNA: TGTGCCAGCAGCGTCGGGGGGCCAAACTATGGCTACACCTTC.

The chain has TRBV9 and TRBJ2-7; TRBD1 is a possible D gene (6 bases). Germline assignment: CDR1 SGDLS and CDR2 YYNGEE. The V end was cut by 3 bases, the J end by 6 bases, with 10 bases between. The CDR3 has 12 residues. The CDR3 coding sequence is TGTGCCAGCAGCGGGACAGCTGCCGAGCAGTACTTC. This encodes CASSGTAAEQYF.

The rearrangement joins TRBV7-6 to TRBJ1-1; maybe TRBD1 (6 bases). From germline, CDR1 is SGHVS and CDR2 FNYEAQ. Trimming removed 5 bases at V and 1 base at J, with 11 bases between. This CDR3 contains 14 residues. The chain's CDR3 is CASSQGGRNTEAFF. The CDR3 nucleotides read TGTGCCAGCAGCCAAGGGGGTAGGAACACTGAAGCTTTCTTT.

The rearrangement joins TRBV7-8 to TRBJ2-5; 8 positions agree with TRBD1. V shed 3 bases, J shed 1 base, and the junction held 7 bases outside the gene matches. The CDR3 totals 16 residues. Germline-derived CDR1 and CDR2 are SGHVS and FQNEAQ. Written as DNA, the CDR3 is TGTGCCAGCAGCTTCCCCGGACAGGGCCCCCAAGAGACCCAGTACTTC. This gives the protein CASSFPGQGPQETQYF.

The chain is built from TRBV6-5 and TRBJ2-5, with 10 bases lining up with TRBD1. The junction had 8 bases not matched to a gene; V was cut back by 6 bases and J by 7 bases. The CDR3 sequence is 14 residues long. The germline CDR1 and CDR2 sequences are MNHEY and SVGAGI. The CDR3 here is CASRPGTGDGTQYF. CDR3 bases: TGTGCCAGCAGACCCGGGACAGGGGACGGGACCCAGTACTTC.

V is TRBV11-2 and J is TRBJ2-1; D call uncertain. Germline loops: CDR1 SGHAT, CDR2 FQNNGV. The V gene lost 1 base and the J gene lost 4 bases, with 8 bases spanning the gap. This CDR3 has 14 amino acids. CDR3 sequence (DNA): TGTGCCAGCAGCTTAGGAGTTCTTTACAATGAGCAGTTCTTC. Encoded protein: CASSLGVLYNEQFF.

This chain connects TRBV5-1 to TRBJ2-7; either TRBD1 or TRBD2 may supply D (5 bases each). CDR3 size: 16 residues. Trimming pared 4 bases from V and 0 bases from J, leaving 17 bases between. Germline loops: CDR1 SGHRS, CDR2 YFSETQ. The CDR3 region is CASSLSGQGLSYEQYF. CDR3 sequence (DNA): TGCGCCAGCAGCCTGTCGGGGCAGGGCCTCTCCTACGAGCAGTACTTC.

This clone has only a few counts. The chain recombines TRBV6-6 with TRBJ1-1; D not resolved. Germline V gene data show CDR1 as MNHNY and CDR2 as SVGAGI (reference sequence). Trimming took 6 bases from V and 6 from J, leaving 5 bases between them. CDR3 size: 10 residues. As DNA, the CDR3 is TGTGCCAGCAGCGCCGCTGAAGCTTTCTTT. Its protein is CASSAAEAFF.

The chain recombines TRBV9 with TRBJ2-2, with TRBD2 matching over 12 bases. V trimming: 9 bases; J trimming: 6 bases; junction bases outside the gene matches: 6. The CDR3 consists of 14 residues. Germline CDR1 SGDLS, CDR2 YYNGEE. CDR3 residues: CATSSGGVAGELFF. The CDR3 DNA is TGTGCCACCTCTAGCGGGGGGGTGGCCGGGGAGCTGTTTTTT.

The chain recombines TRBV19 with TRBJ2-3; 7 bases match TRBD1. The CDR3 length is 14 residues. Germline assignment: CDR1 LNHDA and CDR2 SQIVND (reference sequence). Trimming took 4 bases from V and 4 from J; bases not matched to a gene: 5. The CDR3: CASSTFTGADTQYF. The CDR3 DNA reads TGTGCCAGTAGTACATTTACAGGGGCAGATACGCAGTATTTT. Drawing the rest from reference TRBV19 and TRBJ2-3, the complete variable domain is DGGITQSPKYLFRKEGQNVTLSCEQNLNHDAMYWYRQDPGQGLRLIYYSQIVNDFQKGDIAEGYSVSREKKESFPLTVTSAQKNPTAFYLCASSTFTGADTQYFGPGTRLTVL.

This clone was seen once. CDR3 region: CASSVGGTNTEAFF. The CDR3 coding sequence is TGTGCCAGTAGTGTTGGGGGCACTAACACTGAAGCTTTCTTT. The chain is built from TRBV19 and TRBJ1-1; perhaps TRBD1 as D (6 bases). The CDR3 extends over 14 amino acids. The V gene's germline CDR1 is LNHDA and CDR2 SQIVND (reference sequence). V was cut by 5 bases and J by 2 bases, with 12 bases left in between.

V and J are TRBV2 and TRBJ1-1; D remains ambiguous. Deletions cut 2 bases from V and 4 bases from J, with 17 bases between. This CDR3 has 16 residues. Germline V gives CDR1 SNHLY, CDR2 FYNNEI. CDR3 protein: CASSESHDLGSTEAFF. The CDR3 region has the DNA TGTGCCAGCAGTGAATCCCATGACTTGGGGAGCACTGAAGCTTTCTTT. Combining the CDR3 with reference TRBV2 and TRBJ1-1 gives the whole variable domain EPEVTQTPSHQVTQMGQEVILRCVPISNHLYFYWYRQILGQKVEFLVSFYNNEISEKSEIFDDQFSVERPDGSNFTLKIRSTKLEDSAMYFCASSESHDLGSTEAFFGQGTRLTVV.

This sequence joins TRBV7-9 and TRBJ1-2; 8 bases map to TRBD1. V trimming: 1 base; J trimming: 6 bases; junction bases outside the gene matches: 4. CDR1 and CDR2 from the germline V gene are SEHNR and FQNEAQ (reference sequence). The CDR3 is made up of 14 amino acids. The CDR3 bases are TGTGCCAGCAGCTTAGGGACAGGGCTGAATGGCTACACCTTC. It encodes CASSLGTGLNGYTF.

This clone was counted a single time. This rearrangement joins TRBV7-9 to TRBJ2-7; D perhaps matches TRBD1 (5 bases). Germline lookup yields CDR1 SEHNR and CDR2 FQNEAQ (reference sequence). Trimming cost V 5 bases and J 3 bases, with 20 bases left between them. The CDR3 is made up of 16 amino acids. CDR3 in amino acids: CASSHPVETELYEQYF. CDR3 DNA sequence: TGTGCCAGCAGCCACCCCGTTGAGACAGAGCTCTACGAGCAGTACTTC.

This clone has just a few counts. The rearrangement links TRBV9 to TRBJ2-7; D not resolved. The V end was cut by 4 bases, the J end by 2 bases, with 4 bases between. Germline V CDR1 and CDR2: SGDLS, YYNGEE. The CDR3 is 11 residues long. CDR3 bases: TGTGCCAGCAGCCCCCCCTACGAGCAGTACTTC. It specifies CASSPPYEQYF.

This chain uses TRBV5-1 with TRBJ1-6; D is perhaps TRBD1 (5 bases). Germline lookup yields CDR1 SGHRS and CDR2 YFSETQ. V shed 1 base and J shed 5 bases, with 10 bases lying between them. The CDR3 is made up of 15 amino acids. The CDR3 nucleotides read TGCGCCAGCAGCTTGTCCGGGGCTGATAATTCACCCCTCCACTTT. Translation gives CASSLSGADNSPLHF.